The subject of this entry is one TCR beta chain. Its specificity is unknown. These data come from a study of identical twins. The CDR3 length is 14 residues. Deletions cut 5 bases from V and 2 bases from J, with 13 bases between. TCRdb fed the 5' RACE reads into MiXCR, producing one record per CDR3 protein. Here the sample spans some 630,000 distinct CDR3 sequences, roughly 7.2% being singletons. Overall study findings and caveats: High-abundance cord blood beta clonotypes had fewer insertions; memory repertoires showed none.

This sample was also put to use in a study of yellow fever vaccine responses in identical twins.

The receptor comes from a woman aged 18 to 35 in good health. Sequenced material: PBMCs. The V call is TRBV12-3 or TRBV12-4, the J call TRBJ2-7; D call uncertain. CDR3 sequence (DNA): TGTGCCAGCAGTCCAACCAATTCCCCCTACGAGCAGTACTTC. Its translation is CASSPTNSPYEQYF.